This record covers a single TCR beta chain. CDR3 size: 13 residues. Germline V CDR1 and CDR2: MDHEN, SYDVKM. V lost 8 bases and J 3 bases, leaving 11 bases between the germline ends. This entry comes from a study of cytomegalovirus exposure and HLA in healthy donors. The PCR made use of 60 Vbeta and 13 Jbeta primers. Some clones are missing from TCRdb's copy, which holds only in-frame ones; the method was immunoSEQ multiplex PCR. The table lists approximately 100,000 clones, 74% of them singletons. The sequence came from a man in his forties or fifties in good health and CMV-seropositive. The chain combines TRBV28 with TRBJ1-5; weak D call: TRBD1 (5 bases). The sample comprised PBMCs. Here the CDR3 DNA reads TGTGCCAGCGAAGACAGCCTCAATCAGCCCCAGCATTTT. It codes for CASEDSLNQPQHF. The full variable domain, rest sourced from reference TRBV28 and TRBJ1-5, is DVKVTQSSRYLVKRTGEKVFLECVQDMDHENMFWYRQDPGLGLRLIYFSYDVKMKEKGDIPEGYSVSREKKERFSLILESASTNQTSMYLCASEDSLNQPQHFGDGTRLSIL.